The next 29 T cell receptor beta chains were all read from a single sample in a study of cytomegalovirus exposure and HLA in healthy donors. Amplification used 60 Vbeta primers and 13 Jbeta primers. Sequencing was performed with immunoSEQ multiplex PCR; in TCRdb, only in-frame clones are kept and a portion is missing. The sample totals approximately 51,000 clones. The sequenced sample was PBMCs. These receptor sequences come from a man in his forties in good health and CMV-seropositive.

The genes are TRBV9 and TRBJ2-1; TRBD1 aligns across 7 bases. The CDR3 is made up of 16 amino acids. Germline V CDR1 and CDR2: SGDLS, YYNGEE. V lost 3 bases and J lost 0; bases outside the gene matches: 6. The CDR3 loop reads CASSAVQGPSYNEQFF. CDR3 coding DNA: TGTGCCAGCAGCGCGGTACAGGGGCCCTCCTACAATGAGCAGTTCTTC.

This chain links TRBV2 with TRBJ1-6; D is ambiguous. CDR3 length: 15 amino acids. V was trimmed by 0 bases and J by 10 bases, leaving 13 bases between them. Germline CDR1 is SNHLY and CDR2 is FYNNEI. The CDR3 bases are TGTGCCAGCAGTGAAGCGGGTGGAGGGCACTCACCCCTCCACTTT. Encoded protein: CASSEAGGGHSPLHF.

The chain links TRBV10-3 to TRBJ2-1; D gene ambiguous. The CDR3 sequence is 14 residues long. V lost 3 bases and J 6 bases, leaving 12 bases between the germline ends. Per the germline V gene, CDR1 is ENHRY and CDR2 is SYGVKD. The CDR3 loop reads CAISDRAGGNEQFF. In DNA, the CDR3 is TGTGCCATCAGTGACAGAGCTGGCGGCAATGAGCAGTTCTTC.

CDR3 nucleotides: TGTGCCAGCAGCTCCCCTGGACTAGCGGGGGGGATATACGAGCAGTACTTC. Amino acids: CASSSPGLAGGIYEQYF. V gene TRBV5-6 combines with J gene TRBJ2-7, with 15 bases aligning to TRBD2. The CDR3 is 17 amino acids. The germline gives CDR1 SGHDT, CDR2 YYEEEE. The trim removed 3 bases at V and 4 bases at J, leaving 8 bases unmatched.

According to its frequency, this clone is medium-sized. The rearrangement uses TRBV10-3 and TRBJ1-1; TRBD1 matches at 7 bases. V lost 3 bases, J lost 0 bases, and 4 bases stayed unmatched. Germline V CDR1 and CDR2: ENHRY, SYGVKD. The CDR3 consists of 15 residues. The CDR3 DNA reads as TGTGCCATCAGTGATCAGGGGGTGATGAACACTGAAGCTTTCTTT. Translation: CAISDQGVMNTEAFF.

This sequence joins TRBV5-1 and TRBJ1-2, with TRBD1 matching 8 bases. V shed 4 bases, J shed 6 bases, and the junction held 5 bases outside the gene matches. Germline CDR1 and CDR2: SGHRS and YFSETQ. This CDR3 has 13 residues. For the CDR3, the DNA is TGCGCCAGCAGCCATAACAGGGGGGATGGCTACACCTTC. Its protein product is CASSHNRGDGYTF.

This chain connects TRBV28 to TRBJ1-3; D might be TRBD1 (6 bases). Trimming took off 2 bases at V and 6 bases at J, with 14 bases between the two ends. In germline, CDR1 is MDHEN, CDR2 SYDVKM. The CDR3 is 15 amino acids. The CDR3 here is CASSLATGWENTIYF. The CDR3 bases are TGTGCCAGCAGTTTAGCAACAGGGTGGGAAAACACCATATATTTT.

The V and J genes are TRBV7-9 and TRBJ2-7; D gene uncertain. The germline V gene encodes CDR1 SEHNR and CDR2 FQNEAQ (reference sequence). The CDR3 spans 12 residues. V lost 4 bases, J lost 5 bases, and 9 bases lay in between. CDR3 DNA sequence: TGTGCCAGCAGCTACAGCCTTGACGAGCAGTACTTC. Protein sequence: CASSYSLDEQYF.

CDR3 sequence reads: CAWSVLRGNYEQYF. CDR3 in DNA: TGTGCCTGGAGTGTACTGCGGGGAAACTACGAGCAGTACTTC. The V gene is TRBV30, the J gene TRBJ2-5; possibly TRBD2 for D (6 bases). The J call could be wrong; TRBJ2-7 is a better fit for the DNA end. The germline CDR1 and CDR2 sequences are GTSNPN and SVGIG (reference sequence). This CDR3 has 14 amino acids.

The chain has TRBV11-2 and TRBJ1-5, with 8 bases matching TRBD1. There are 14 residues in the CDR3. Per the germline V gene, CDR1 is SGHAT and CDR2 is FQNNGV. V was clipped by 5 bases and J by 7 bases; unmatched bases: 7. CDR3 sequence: CASSRGQGRQPQHF. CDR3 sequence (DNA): TGTGCCAGCAGCCGAGGACAGGGACGACAGCCCCAGCATTTT.

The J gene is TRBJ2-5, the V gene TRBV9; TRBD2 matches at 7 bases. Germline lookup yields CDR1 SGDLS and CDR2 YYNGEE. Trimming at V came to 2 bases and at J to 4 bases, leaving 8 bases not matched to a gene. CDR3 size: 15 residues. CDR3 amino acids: CASSVGGRAPETQYF. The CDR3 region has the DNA TGTGCCAGCAGCGTGGGTGGGAGGGCCCCAGAGACCCAGTACTTC.

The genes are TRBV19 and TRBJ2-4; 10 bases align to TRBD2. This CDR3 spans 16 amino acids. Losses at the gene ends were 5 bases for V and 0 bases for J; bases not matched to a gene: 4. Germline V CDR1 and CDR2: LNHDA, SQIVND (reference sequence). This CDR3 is CASSPRTSGAKNIQYF. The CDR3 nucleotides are TGTGCCAGTAGTCCTCGGACTAGCGGAGCCAAAAACATTCAGTACTTC.

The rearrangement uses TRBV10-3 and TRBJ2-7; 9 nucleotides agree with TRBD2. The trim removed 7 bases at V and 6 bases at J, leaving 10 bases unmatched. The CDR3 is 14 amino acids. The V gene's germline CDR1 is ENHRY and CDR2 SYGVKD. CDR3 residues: CAINPAGGPGEQYF. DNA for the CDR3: TGTGCCATCAACCCGGCGGGAGGGCCTGGCGAGCAGTACTTC.

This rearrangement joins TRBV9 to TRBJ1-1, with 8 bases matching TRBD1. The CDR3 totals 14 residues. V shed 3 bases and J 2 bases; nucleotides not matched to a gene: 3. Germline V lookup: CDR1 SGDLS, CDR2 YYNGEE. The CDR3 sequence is CASSATGVNTEAFF. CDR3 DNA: TGTGCCAGCAGCGCGACAGGGGTAAACACTGAAGCTTTCTTT.

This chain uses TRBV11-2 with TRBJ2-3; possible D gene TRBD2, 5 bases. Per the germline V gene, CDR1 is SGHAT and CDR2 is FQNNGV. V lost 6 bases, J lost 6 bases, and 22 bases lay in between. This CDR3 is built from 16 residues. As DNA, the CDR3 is TGTGCCAGCAGATTGGGAGTTGGGTTTATAACCGATACGCAGTATTTT. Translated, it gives CASRLGVGFITDTQYF.

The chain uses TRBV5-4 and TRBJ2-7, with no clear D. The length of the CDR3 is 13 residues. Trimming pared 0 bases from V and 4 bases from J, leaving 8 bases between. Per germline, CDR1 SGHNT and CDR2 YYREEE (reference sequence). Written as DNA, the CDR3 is TGTGCCAGCAGCTTGGGGCCCGGGTACGAGCAGTACTTC. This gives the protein CASSLGPGYEQYF. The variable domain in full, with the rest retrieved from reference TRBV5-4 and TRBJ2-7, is ETGVTQSPTHLIKTRGQQVTLRCSSQSGHNTVSWYQQALGQGPQFIFQYYREEENGRGNFPPRFSGLQFPNYSSELNVNALELDDSALYLCASSLGPGYEQYFGPGTRLTVT.

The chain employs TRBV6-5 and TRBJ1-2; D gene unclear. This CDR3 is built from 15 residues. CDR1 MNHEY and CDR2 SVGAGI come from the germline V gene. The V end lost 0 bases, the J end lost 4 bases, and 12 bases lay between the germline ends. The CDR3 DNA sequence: TGTGCCAGCAGTTACTCCCGGCAAGGGAGCTATGGCTACACCTTC. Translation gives CASSYSRQGSYGYTF.

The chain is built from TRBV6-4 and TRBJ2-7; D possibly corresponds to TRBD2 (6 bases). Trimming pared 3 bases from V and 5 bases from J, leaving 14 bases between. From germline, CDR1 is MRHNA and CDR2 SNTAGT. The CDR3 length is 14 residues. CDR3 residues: CASSETWEAHEQYF. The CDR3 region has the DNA TGTGCCAGCAGTGAGACTTGGGAGGCACACGAGCAGTACTTC.

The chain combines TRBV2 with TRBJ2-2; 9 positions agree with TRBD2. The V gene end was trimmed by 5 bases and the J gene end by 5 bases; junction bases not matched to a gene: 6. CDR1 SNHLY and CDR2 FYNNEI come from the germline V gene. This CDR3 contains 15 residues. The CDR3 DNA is TGTGCCAGCAGTCCACTAGCGGGCGAGACCGGGGAGCTGTTTTTT. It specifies CASSPLAGETGELFF. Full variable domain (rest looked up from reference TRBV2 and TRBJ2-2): EPEVTQTPSHQVTQMGQEVILRCVPISNHLYFYWYRQILGQKVEFLVSFYNNEISEKSEIFDDQFSVERPDGSNFTLKIRSTKLEDSAMYFCASSPLAGETGELFFGEGSRLTVL.

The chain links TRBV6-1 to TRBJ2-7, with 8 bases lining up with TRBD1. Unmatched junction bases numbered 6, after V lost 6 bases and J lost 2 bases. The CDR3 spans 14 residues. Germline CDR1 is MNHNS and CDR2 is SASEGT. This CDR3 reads CASRTGTGTYEQYF. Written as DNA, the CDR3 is TGTGCCAGCAGAACCGGGACAGGTACCTACGAGCAGTACTTC.

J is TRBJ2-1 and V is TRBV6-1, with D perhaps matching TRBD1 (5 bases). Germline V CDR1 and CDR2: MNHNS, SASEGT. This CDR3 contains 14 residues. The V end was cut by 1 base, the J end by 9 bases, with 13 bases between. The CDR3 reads CASSEGGTRVEQFF. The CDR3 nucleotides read TGTGCCAGCAGTGAAGGGGGCACAAGGGTTGAGCAGTTCTTC.

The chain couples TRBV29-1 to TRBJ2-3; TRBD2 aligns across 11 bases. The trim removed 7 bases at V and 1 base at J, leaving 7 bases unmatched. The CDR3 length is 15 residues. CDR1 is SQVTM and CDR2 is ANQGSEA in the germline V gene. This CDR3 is CSGTGLAAGTDTQYF. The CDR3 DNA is TGCAGCGGGACGGGACTAGCGGCAGGCACAGATACGCAGTATTTT.

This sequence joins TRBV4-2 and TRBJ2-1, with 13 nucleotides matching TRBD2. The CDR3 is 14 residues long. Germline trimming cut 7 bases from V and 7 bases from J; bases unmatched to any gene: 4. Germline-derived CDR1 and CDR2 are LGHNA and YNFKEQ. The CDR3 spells CASTGTSGINEQFF. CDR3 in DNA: TGTGCCAGCACGGGGACTAGCGGGATTAATGAGCAGTTCTTC.

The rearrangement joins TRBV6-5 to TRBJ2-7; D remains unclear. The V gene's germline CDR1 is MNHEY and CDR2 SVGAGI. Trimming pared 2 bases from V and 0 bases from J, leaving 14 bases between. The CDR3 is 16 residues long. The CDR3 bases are TGTGCCAGCAGTTACCGAAGTCTGGCCCCCTCCTACGAGCAGTACTTC. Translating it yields CASSYRSLAPSYEQYF.

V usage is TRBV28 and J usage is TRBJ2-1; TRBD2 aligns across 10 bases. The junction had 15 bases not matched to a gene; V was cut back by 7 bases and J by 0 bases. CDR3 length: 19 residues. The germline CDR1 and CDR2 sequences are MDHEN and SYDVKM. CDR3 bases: TGTGCCAGCAAAGGTTCGGGACTAGCGCTTGTCTTCTCCTACAATGAGCAGTTCTTC. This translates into CASKGSGLALVFSYNEQFF.

CDR3 in amino acids: CASSASGTYEQYF. CDR3 DNA sequence: TGTGCCAGCAGTGCGTCAGGGACCTACGAGCAGTACTTC. The genes are TRBV25-1 and TRBJ2-7; D perhaps matches TRBD1 (5 bases). Germline CDR1 is MGHDK and CDR2 is SYGVNS. The V and J ends lost 4 bases and 2 bases respectively, with 9 bases between them. This CDR3 contains 13 residues.

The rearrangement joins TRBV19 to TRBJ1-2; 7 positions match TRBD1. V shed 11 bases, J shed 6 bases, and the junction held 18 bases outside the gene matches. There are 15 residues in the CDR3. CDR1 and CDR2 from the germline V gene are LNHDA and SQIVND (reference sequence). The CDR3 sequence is CAAQSHGQAEDGYTF. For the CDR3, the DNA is TGTGCCGCCCAATCTCACGGACAGGCCGAAGATGGCTACACCTTC.

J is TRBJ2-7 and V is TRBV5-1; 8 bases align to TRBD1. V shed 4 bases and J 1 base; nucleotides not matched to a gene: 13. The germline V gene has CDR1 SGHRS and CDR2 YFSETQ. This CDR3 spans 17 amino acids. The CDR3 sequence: CASSNGQGAQKSYEQYF. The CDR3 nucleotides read TGCGCCAGCAGCAACGGACAGGGAGCCCAAAAGTCCTACGAGCAGTACTTC. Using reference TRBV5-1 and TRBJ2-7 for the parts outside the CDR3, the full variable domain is KAGVTQTPRYLIKTRGQQVTLSCSPISGHRSVSWYQQTPGQGLQFLFEYFSETQRNKGNFPGRFSGRQFSNSRSEMNVSTLELGDSALYLCASSNGQGAQKSYEQYFGPGTRLTVT.

The CDR3 region is CASSLDGEKLFF. As DNA, the CDR3 is TGTGCCAGCAGCTTGGACGGTGAAAAACTGTTTTTT. This chain joins TRBV5-6 and TRBJ1-4; D uncertain. Germline CDR1 reads SGHDT; CDR2 reads YYEEEE. This CDR3 region has 12 residues. The V end lost 0 bases, the J end lost 7 bases, and 4 bases lay between the germline ends.